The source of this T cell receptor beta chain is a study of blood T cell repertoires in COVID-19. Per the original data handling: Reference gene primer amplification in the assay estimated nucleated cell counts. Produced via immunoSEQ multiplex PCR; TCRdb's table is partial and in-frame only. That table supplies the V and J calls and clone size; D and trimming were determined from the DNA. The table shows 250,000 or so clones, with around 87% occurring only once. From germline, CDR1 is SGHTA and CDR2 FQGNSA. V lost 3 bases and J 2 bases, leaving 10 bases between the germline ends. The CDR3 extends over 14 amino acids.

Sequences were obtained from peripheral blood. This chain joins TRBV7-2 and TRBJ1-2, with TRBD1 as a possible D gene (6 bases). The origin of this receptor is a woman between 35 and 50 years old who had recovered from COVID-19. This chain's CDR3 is CASSFSQGNYGYTF. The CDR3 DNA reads TGTGCCAGCAGCTTCTCCCAGGGGAACTATGGCTACACCTTC.